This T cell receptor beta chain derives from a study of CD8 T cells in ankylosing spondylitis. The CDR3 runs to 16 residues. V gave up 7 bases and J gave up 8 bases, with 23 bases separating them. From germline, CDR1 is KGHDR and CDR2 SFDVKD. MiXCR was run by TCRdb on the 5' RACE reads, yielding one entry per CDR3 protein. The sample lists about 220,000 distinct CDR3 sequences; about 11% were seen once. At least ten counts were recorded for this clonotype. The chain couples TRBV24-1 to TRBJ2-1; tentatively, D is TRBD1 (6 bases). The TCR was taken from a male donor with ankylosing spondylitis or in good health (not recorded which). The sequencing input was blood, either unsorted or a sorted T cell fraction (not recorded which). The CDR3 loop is CATSGRGTGDPHEQFF. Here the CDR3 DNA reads TGTGCCACCAGCGGAAGGGGGACCGGGGACCCCCATGAGCAGTTCTTC.